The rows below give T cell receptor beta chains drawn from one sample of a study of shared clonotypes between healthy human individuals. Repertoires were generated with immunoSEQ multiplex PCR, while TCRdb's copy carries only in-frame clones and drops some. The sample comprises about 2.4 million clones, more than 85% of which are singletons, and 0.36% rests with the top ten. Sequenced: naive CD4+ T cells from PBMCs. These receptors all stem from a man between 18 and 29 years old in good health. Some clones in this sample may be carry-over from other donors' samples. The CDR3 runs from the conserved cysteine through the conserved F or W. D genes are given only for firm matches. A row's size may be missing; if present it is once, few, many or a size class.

CDR3 protein: CASSWNSYEQYF
CDR3 DNA: TGTGCCAGCAGTTGGAATAGCTACGAGCAGTACTTC
J gene: TRBJ2-7
D gene: -
clone size: -
V gene: TRBV27

CDR3 protein: CASSPLSGRANVTQYF
CDR3 DNA: TGTGCCAGCAGCCCACTTAGCGGGAGGGCCAATGTTACGCAGTATTTT
J gene: TRBJ2-3
D gene: TRBD2
clone size: -
V gene: TRBV7-3

CDR3 protein: CASSLTSGQETQYF
CDR3 DNA: TGTGCCAGCAGCTTGACTAGCGGACAAGAGACCCAGTACTTC
J gene: TRBJ2-5
D gene: TRBD2
clone size: -
V gene: TRBV5-4

CDR3 protein: CASSLLGQGGDTQYF
CDR3 DNA: TGCGCCAGCAGCTTGCTTGGACAGGGAGGAGATACGCAGTATTTT
J gene: TRBJ2-3
D gene: TRBD1
clone size: -
V gene: TRBV5-1

CDR3 protein: CASSSLRSQPQHF
CDR3 DNA: TGTGCCAGCAGCAGCCTCAGGAGCCAGCCCCAGCATTTT
J gene: TRBJ1-5
D gene: -
clone size: -
V gene: TRBV5-8

CDR3 protein: CASSLDDPSQPQHF
CDR3 DNA: TGCGCCAGCAGCTTGGACGATCCCAGTCAGCCCCAGCATTTT
J gene: TRBJ1-5
D gene: -
clone size: once
V gene: TRBV5-1

CDR3 protein: CASIIGPGVTEAFF
CDR3 DNA: TGCGCCAGCATTATAGGCCCCGGGGTAACTGAAGCTTTCTTT
J gene: TRBJ1-1
D gene: -
clone size: -
V gene: TRBV5-1

CDR3 protein: CASSLEVGRETQYF
CDR3 DNA: TGTGCCAGCAGCTTAGAAGTGGGGCGAGAGACCCAGTACTTC
J gene: TRBJ2-5
D gene: -
clone size: once
V gene: TRBV7-9

CDR3 protein: CASSLGFPGETQYF
CDR3 DNA: TGTGCCAGCAGCTTGGGTTTCCCGGGGGAGACCCAGTACTTC
J gene: TRBJ2-5
D gene: -
clone size: -
V gene: TRBV5-5

CDR3 protein: CASSLGLERYGYTF
CDR3 DNA: TGTGCCAGCAGCTTAGGGTTGGAGCGCTATGGCTACACCTTC
J gene: TRBJ1-2
D gene: -
clone size: -
V gene: TRBV7-2

CDR3 protein: CASRRGQETQYF
CDR3 DNA: TGTGCCAGCAGGCGTGGGCAAGAGACCCAGTACTTC
J gene: TRBJ2-5
D gene: -
clone size: -
V gene: TRBV27

CDR3 protein: CASSLEAGNEQYF
CDR3 DNA: TGTGCCAGCAGCTTAGAAGCGGGGAACGAGCAGTACTTC
J gene: TRBJ2-7
D gene: TRBD2
clone size: -
V gene: TRBV11-2

CDR3 protein: CASNPSEGATEAFF
CDR3 DNA: TGTGCCAGCAACCCCTCCGAGGGGGCCACTGAAGCTTTCTTT
J gene: TRBJ1-1
D gene: TRBD1
clone size: -
V gene: TRBV28

CDR3 protein: CASSIDRYYGYTF
CDR3 DNA: TGTGCCAGTAGTATAGATCGATACTATGGCTACACCTTC
J gene: TRBJ1-2
D gene: -
clone size: few
V gene: TRBV19

CDR3 protein: CASSEGATNYNDEQFF
CDR3 DNA: TGTGCCAGCAGTGAAGGGGCCACAAATTATAACGATGAGCAGTTCTTC
J gene: TRBJ2-1
D gene: -
clone size: -
V gene: TRBV6-1

CDR3 protein: CASSPAQAADSTDTQYF
CDR3 DNA: TGTGCCAGCAGCCCTGCCCAAGCAGCGGATAGCACAGATACGCAGTATTTT
J gene: TRBJ2-3
D gene: -
clone size: -
V gene: TRBV27

CDR3 protein: CASSLSLAGGLDTQYF
CDR3 DNA: TGTGCCAGCAGCTTGTCCCTAGCGGGAGGGTTAGATACGCAGTATTTT
J gene: TRBJ2-3
D gene: TRBD2
clone size: once
V gene: TRBV7-2

CDR3 protein: CASSLGAGEDTQYF
CDR3 DNA: TGTGCCAGCAGCTTAGGTGCGGGGGAAGATACGCAGTATTTT
J gene: TRBJ2-3
D gene: TRBD2
clone size: -
V gene: TRBV7-2

CDR3 protein: CASSLDAPSYNEQFF
CDR3 DNA: TGTGCCAGCAGCCTAGACGCGCCTTCCTACAATGAGCAGTTCTTC
J gene: TRBJ2-1
D gene: -
clone size: -
V gene: TRBV5-4